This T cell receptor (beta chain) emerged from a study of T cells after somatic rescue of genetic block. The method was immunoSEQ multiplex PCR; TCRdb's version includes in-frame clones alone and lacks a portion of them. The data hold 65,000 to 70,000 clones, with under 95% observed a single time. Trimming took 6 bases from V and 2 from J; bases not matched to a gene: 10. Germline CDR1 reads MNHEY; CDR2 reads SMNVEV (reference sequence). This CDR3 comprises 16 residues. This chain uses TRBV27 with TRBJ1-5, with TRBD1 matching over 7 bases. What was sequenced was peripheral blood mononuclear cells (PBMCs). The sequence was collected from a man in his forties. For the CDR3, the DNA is TGTGCCAGCAGGTCGGGGGGTGGACAGGGCAATCAGCCCCAGCATTTT. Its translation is CASRSGGGQGNQPQHF.